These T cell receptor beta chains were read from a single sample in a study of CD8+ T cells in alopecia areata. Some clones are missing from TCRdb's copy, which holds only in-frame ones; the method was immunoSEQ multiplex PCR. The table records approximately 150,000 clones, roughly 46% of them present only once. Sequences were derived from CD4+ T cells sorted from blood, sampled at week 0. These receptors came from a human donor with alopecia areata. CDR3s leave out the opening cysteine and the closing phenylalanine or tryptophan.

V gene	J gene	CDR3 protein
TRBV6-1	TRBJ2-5	ASSERETQY
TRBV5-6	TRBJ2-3	ASRWTIHTDTQY
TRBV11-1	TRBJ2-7	ASSLDSGFYEQY
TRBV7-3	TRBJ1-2	ASSSEGQGYGYT
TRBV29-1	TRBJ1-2	SVVSRLTDYGYT
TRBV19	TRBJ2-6	ASEGYSGANVLT
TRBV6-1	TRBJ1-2	ASSEGGAGGYT
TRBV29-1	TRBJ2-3	SVGRGDSTDTQY
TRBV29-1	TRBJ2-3	SVEEGAGTDTQY
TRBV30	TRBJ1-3	AWSVLSGQAGNTIY
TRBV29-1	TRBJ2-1	SARGLAVYNEQF
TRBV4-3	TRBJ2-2	ASSQELYSGELF
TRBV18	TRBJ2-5	ASSPRLQETQY
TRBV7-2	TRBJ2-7	ASSSGGLYEQY
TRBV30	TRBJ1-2	AWSVPGGGNGYT
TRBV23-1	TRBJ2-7	ASNLGQYSSSYEQY
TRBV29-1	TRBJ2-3	SGTTGDTQY
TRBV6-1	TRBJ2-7	ASSSPGLNEQY
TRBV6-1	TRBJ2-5	ASSAQLKGAGETQY
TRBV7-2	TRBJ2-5	ASSPQRGTSKETQY
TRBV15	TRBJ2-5	ATSRGTITETQY
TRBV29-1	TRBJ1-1	SVWTGRAF
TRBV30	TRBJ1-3	AWSVLAGGGNTIY
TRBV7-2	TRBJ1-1	ASSFPGYTEAF
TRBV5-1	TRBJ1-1	ASSLQAYTEAF
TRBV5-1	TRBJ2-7	ASSLATASYEQY
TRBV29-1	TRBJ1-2	SHRRGLGYT
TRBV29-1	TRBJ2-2	SAGGQHTGELF
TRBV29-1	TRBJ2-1	SWDSNNEQF
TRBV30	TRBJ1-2	AWSVLSGLGRGYT